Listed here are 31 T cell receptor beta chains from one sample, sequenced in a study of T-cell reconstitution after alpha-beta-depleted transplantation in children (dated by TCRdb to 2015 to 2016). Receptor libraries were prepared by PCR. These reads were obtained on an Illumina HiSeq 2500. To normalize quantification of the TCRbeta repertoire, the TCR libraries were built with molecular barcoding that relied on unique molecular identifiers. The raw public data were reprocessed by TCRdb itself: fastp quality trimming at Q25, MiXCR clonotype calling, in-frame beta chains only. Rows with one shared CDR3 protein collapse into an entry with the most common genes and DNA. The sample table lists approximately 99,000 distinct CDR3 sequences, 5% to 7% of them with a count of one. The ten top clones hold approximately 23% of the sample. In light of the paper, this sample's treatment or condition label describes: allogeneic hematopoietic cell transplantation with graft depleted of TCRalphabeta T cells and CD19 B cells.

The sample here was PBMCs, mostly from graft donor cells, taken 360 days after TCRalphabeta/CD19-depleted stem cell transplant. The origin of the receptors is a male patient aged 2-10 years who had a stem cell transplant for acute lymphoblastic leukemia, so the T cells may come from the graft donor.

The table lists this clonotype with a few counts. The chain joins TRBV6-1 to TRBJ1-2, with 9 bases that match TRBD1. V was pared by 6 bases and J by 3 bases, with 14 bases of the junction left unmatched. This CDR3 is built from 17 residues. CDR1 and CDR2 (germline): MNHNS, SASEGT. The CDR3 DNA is TGTGCCAGCAGAACCGGACAGGGGACCAATCGGGACTATGGCTACACCTTC. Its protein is CASRTGQGTNRDYGYTF.

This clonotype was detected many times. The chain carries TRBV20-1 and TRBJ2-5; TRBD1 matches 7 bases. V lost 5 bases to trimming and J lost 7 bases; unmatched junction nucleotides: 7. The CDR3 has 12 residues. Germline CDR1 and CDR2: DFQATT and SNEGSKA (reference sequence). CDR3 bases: TGCAGTGCTGGACAGGAAGAGGGGACCCAGTACTTC. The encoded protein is CSAGQEEGTQYF.

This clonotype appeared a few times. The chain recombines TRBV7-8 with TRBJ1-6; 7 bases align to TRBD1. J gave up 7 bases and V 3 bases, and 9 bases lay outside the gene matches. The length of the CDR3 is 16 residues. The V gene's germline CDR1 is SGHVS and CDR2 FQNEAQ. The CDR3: CASSFRRDSGNSPLHF. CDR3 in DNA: TGTGCCAGCAGCTTCCGCCGGGACAGCGGGAATTCACCCCTCCACTTT.

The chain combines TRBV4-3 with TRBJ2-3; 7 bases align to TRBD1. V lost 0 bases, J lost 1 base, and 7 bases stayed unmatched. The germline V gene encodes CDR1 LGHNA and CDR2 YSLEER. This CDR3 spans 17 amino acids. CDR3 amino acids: CASSQDCQGERTDTQYF. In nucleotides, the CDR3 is TGCGCCAGCAGCCAAGATTGCCAGGGGGAACGCACAGATACGCAGTATTTT.

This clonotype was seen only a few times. CDR3 DNA sequence: TGTGCCAGCTCACCCCCTTTCGGGGACACAGATACGCAGTATTTT. Protein product: CASSPPFGDTDTQYF. This rearrangement joins TRBV18 to TRBJ2-3; D is possibly TRBD2 (5 bases). CDR3 length: 15 residues. Per germline, CDR1 KGHSH and CDR2 LQKENI. V lost 3 bases, J lost 2 bases, and 12 bases lay in between.

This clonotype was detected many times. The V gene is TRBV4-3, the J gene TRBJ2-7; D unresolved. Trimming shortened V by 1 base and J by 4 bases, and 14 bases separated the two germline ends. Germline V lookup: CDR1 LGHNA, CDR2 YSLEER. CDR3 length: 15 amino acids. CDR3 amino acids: CASSQVSTAPYEQYF. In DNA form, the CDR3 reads TGCGCCAGCAGCCAAGTTTCCACAGCCCCGTACGAGCAGTACTTC.

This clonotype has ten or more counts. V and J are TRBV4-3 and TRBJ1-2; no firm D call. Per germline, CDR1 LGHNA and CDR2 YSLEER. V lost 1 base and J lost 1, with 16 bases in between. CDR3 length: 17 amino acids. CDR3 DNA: TGCGCCAGCAGCCAAGGGACTAGTCCCCACCTTAACTATGGCTACACCTTC. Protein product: CASSQGTSPHLNYGYTF.

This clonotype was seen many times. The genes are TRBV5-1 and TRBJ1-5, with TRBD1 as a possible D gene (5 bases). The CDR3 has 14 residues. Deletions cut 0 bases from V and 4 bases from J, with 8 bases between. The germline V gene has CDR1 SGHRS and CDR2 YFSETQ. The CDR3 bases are TGCGCCAGCAGCTTGGAGGGGAGGAATCAGCCCCAGCATTTT. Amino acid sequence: CASSLEGRNQPQHF.

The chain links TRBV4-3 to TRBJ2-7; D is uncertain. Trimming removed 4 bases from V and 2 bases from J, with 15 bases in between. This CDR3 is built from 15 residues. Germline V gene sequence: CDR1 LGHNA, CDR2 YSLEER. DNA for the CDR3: TGCGCCAGCAGCCCTTGGAAGGACCCCCCCTACGAGCAGTACTTC. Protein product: CASSPWKDPPYEQYF.

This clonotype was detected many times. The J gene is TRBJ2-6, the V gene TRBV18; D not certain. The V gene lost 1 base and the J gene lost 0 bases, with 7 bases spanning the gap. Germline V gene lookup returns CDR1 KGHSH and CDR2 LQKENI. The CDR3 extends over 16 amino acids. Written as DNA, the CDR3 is TGTGCCAGCTCACCACGGAGAGACTCTGGGGCCAACGTCCTGACTTTC. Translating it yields CASSPRRDSGANVLTF.

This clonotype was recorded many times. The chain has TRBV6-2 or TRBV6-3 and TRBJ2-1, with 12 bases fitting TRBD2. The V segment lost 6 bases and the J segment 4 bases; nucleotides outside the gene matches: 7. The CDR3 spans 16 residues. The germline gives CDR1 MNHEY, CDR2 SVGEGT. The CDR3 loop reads CASRNGLAGHYNEQFF. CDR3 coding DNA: TGTGCCAGCAGAAACGGACTAGCGGGGCATTACAATGAGCAGTTCTTC.

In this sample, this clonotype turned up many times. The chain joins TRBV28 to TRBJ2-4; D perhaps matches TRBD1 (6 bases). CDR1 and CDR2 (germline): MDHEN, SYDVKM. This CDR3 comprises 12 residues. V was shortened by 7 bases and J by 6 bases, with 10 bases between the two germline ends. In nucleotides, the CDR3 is TGTGCCAGCACCTCGGACAGAAACATTCAGTACTTC. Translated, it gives CASTSDRNIQYF.

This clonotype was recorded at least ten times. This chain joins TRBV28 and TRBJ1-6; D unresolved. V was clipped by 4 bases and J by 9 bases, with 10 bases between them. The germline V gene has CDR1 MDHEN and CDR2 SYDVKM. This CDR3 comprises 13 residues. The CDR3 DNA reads TGTGCCAGCAGTTCGCGGACGGGTTCACCCCTCCACTTT. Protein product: CASSSRTGSPLHF.

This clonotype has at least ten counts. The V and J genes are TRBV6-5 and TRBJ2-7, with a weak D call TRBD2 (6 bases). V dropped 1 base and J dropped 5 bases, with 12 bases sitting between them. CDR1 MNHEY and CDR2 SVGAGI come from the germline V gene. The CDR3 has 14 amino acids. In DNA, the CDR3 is TGTGCCAGCAGTTACTTGGGGGGTCTCGACGAGCAGTACTTC. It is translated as CASSYLGGLDEQYF.

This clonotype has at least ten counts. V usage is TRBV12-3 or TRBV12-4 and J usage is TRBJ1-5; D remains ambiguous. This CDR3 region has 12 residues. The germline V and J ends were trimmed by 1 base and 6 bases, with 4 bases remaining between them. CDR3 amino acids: CASSLGSQPQHF. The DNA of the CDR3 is TGTGCCAGCAGTTTAGGGAGTCAGCCCCAGCATTTT.

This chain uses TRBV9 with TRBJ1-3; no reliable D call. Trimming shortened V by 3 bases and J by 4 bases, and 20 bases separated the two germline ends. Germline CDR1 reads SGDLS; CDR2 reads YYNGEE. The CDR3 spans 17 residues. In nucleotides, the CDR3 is TGTGCCAGCAGCGCCCCGTCCTCGCTAGAAGTCGGAAACACCATATATTTT. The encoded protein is CASSAPSSLEVGNTIYF.

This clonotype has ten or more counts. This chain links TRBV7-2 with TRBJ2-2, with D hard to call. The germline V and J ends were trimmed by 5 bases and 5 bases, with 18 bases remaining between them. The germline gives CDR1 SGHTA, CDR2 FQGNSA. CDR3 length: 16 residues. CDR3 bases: TGTGCCAGCAGCATACTCCCTTCTTCGGTAACCGGGGAGCTGTTTTTT. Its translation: CASSILPSSVTGELFF.

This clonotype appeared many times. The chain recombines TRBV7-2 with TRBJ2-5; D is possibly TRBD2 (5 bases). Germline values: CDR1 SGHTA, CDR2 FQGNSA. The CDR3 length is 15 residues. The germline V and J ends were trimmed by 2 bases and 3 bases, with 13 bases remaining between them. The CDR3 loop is CASSLRRPQEETQYF. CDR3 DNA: TGTGCCAGCAGCTTAAGGAGGCCCCAGGAAGAGACCCAGTACTTC. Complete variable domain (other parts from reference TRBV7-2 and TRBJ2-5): GAGVSQSPSNKVTEKGKDVELRCDPISGHTALYWYRQSLGQGLEFLIYFQGNSAPDKSGLPSDRFSAERTGGSVSTLTIQRTQQEDSAVYLCASSLRRPQEETQYFGPGTRLLVL.

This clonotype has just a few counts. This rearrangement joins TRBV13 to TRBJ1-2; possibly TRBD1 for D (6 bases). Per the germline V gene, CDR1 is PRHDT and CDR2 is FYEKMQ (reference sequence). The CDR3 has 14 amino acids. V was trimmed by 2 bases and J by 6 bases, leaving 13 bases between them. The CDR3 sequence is CASSLFRGRDGYTF. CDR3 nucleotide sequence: TGTGCCAGCAGCTTATTTAGGGGGAGGGATGGCTACACCTTC.

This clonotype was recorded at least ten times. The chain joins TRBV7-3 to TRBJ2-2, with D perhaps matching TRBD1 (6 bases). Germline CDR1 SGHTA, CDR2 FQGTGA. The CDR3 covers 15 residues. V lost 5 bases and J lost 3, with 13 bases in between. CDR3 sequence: CASSPQGGHTGELFF. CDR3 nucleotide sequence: TGTGCCAGCAGCCCTCAAGGGGGACACACCGGGGAGCTGTTTTTT.

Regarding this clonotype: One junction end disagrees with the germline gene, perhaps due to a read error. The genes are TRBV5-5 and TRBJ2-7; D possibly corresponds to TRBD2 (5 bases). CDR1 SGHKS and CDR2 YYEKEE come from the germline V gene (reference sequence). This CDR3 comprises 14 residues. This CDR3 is CAISLGVVCYEQYF. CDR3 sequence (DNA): TGTGCCATCAGCCTCGGGGTGGTCTGCTACGAGCAGTACTTC.

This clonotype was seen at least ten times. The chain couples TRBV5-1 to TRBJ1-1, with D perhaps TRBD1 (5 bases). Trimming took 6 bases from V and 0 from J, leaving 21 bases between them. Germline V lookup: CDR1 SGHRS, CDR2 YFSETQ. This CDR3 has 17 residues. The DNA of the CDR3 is TGCGCCAGCAAGCAGGATCGACAGAGAAGGATGAACACTGAAGCTTTCTTT. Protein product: CASKQDRQRRMNTEAFF. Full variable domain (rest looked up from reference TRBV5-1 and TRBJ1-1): KAGVTQTPRYLIKTRGQQVTLSCSPISGHRSVSWYQQTPGQGLQFLFEYFSETQRNKGNFPGRFSGRQFSNSRSEMNVSTLELGDSALYLCASKQDRQRRMNTEAFFGQGTRLTVV.

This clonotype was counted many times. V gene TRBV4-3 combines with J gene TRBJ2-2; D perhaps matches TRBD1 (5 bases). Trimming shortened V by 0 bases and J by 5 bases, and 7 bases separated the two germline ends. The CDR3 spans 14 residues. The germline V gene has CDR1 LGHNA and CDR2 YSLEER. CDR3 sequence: CASSQDSGTGELFF. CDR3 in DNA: TGCGCCAGCAGCCAAGATTCAGGGACCGGGGAGCTGTTTTTT.

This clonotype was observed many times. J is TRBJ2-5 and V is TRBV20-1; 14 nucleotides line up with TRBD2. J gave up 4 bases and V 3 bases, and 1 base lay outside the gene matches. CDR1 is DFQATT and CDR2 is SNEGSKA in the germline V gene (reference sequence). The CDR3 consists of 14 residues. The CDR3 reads CSASGLAGGETQYF. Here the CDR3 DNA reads TGCAGTGCTAGCGGACTAGCGGGAGGAGAGACCCAGTACTTC.

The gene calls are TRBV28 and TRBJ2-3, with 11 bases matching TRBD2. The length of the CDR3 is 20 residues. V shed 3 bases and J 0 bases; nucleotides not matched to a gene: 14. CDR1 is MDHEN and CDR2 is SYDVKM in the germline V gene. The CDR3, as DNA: TGTGCCAGCAGTTTCTCCCCCTCTCCACTAGCGGGAGATAGCACAGATACGCAGTATTTT. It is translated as CASSFSPSPLAGDSTDTQYF. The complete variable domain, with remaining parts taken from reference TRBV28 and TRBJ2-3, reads DVKVTQSSRYLVKRTGEKVFLECVQDMDHENMFWYRQDPGLGLRLIYFSYDVKMKEKGDIPEGYSVSREKKERFSLILESASTNQTSMYLCASSFSPSPLAGDSTDTQYFGPGTRLTVL.

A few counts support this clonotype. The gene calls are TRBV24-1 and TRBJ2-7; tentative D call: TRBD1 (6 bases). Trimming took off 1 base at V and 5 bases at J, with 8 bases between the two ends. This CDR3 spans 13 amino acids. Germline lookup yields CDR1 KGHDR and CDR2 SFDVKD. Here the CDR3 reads CATSDFWGHEQYF. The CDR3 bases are TGTGCCACCAGTGATTTCTGGGGGCACGAGCAGTACTTC.

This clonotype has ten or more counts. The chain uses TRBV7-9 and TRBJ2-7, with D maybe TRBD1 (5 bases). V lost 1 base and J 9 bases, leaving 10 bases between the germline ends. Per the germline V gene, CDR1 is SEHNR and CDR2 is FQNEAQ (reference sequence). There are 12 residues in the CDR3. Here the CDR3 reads CASSLGGAGQYF. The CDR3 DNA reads TGTGCCAGCAGCTTAGGTGGGGCAGGGCAGTACTTC.

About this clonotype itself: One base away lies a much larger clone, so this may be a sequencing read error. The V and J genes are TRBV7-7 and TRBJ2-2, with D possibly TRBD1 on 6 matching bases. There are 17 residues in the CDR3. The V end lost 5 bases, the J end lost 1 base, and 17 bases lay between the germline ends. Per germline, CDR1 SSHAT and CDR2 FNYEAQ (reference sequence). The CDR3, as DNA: TGTGCCAGCAGCCCAAGCCCCAGCAGGGGGAACACCGGGGAGCTGTTTTTT. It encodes CASSPSPSRGNTGELFF.

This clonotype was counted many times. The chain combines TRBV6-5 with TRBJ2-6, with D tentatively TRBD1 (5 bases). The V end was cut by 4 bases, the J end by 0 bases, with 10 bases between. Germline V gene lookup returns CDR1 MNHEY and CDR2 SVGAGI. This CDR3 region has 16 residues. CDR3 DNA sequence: TGTGCCAGCAGTTGGACACTTAGCTCTGGGGCCAACGTCCTGACTTTC. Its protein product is CASSWTLSSGANVLTF.

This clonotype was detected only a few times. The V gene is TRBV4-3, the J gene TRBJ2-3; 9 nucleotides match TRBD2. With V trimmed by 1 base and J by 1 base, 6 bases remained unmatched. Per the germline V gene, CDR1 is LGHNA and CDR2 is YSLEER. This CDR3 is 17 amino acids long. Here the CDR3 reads CASSQAPAGGGTDTQYF. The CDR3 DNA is TGCGCCAGCAGCCAAGCCCCTGCGGGAGGGGGCACAGATACGCAGTATTTT.

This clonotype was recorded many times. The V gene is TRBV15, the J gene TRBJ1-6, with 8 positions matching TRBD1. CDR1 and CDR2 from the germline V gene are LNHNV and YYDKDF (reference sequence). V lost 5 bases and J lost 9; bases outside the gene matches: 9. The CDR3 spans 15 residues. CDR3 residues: CATSAERTGGSPLHF. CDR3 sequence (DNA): TGTGCCACCAGCGCAGAGCGTACAGGGGGTTCACCCCTCCACTTT.